These T cell receptor beta chains were read from a single sample in a study of blood T cell repertoires in COVID-19. This table comes from immunoSEQ multiplex PCR, and its TCRdb copy is limited to in-frame clones, with some not included. The repertoire holds about 500,000 clones, with around 87% as singletons. The specimen sequenced was PBMCs or T cells enriched from blood (not recorded which). These TCRs come from a woman aged 18-35 years who had recovered from COVID-19. Each CDR3 is given with its conserved first and last residue. Each record gives: V gene, D gene, J gene, clone size, CDR3 DNA, CDR3 protein. The D gene is left open where the match is weak. Clone size is not always given. Where it is, it says once, few, many or a class for expanded clones.

>TRBV2|NA|TRBJ1-1|NA
TGTGCCAGCAGTGCGGGGGAGAACACTGAAGCTTTCTTT
CASSAGENTEAFF
>TRBV6-1|NA|TRBJ2-1|NA
TGTGCCAGCAGTGAATCGCCAGGCGGGGACGAGCAGTTCTTC
CASSESPGGDEQFF
>TRBV30|NA|TRBJ2-3|NA
TGTGCCTGGACAGGTAGTCAGGGTGTTACAGATACGCAGTATTTT
CAWTGSQGVTDTQYF
>TRBV21-1|NA|TRBJ1-4|NA
TGTGCCAGCAGCAAAGGGTCGGAGGGTGAAAAACTGTTTTTT
CASSKGSEGEKLFF
>TRBV12-3/TRBV12-4|NA|TRBJ2-1|NA
TGTGCCAGCAGTCCACGGAGGGCCAATGAGCAGTTCTTC
CASSPRRANEQFF
>TRBV11-2|NA|TRBJ2-1|NA
TGTGCCAGCAGCTTAGATGACTTAAGGACAGAAGGTGAGCAGTTCTTC
CASSLDDLRTEGEQFF
>TRBV28|NA|TRBJ1-1|once
TGTGCCAGCAGTGGGCAGGTTATATTGAGTACTGAAGCTTTCTTT
CASSGQVILSTEAFF
>TRBV18|NA|TRBJ1-5|NA
TGTGCCAGCTCACCAGGAGGGGATAGCAATCAGCCCCAGCATTTT
CASSPGGDSNQPQHF
>TRBV5-1|TRBD1|TRBJ1-2|NA
TGCGCCAGCAGCTTGAATGTAGGGGGCAACTATGGCTACACCTTC
CASSLNVGGNYGYTF
>TRBV19|TRBD1|TRBJ2-4|NA
TGTGCCAGTAGTTGGGGGGACAGGGAAAACATTCAGTACTTC
CASSWGDRENIQYF
>TRBV28|NA|TRBJ2-7|many
TGTGCCAGCAGTTTCGGACAGTACGAGCAGTACTTC
CASSFGQYEQYF
>TRBV7-8|NA|TRBJ1-5|NA
TGTGCCAGCAGCTTAAGGGACTATAGCAATCAGCCCCAGCATTTT
CASSLRDYSNQPQHF
>TRBV11-2|TRBD1|TRBJ2-5|NA
TGTGCCAGCAGCTTAGAGACAAACCCAGGGGGCCAGTACTTC
CASSLETNPGGQYF
>TRBV5-8|NA|TRBJ1-2|NA
TGTGCCAGCAGCTTGGGGGCCTCCTATGGCTACACCTTC
CASSLGASYGYTF
>TRBV13|TRBD2|TRBJ2-1|NA
TGTGCCAGCCGGGAAGGCGGGGGGGGCGGATATGAGCAGTTCTTC
CASREGGGGGYEQFF
>TRBV7-9|NA|TRBJ1-4|many
TGTGCCAGCAGCTTTTCAATGACAGGATCTGAAAAACTGTTTTTT
CASSFSMTGSEKLFF
>TRBV11-2|NA|TRBJ1-2|NA
TGTGCCAGCAGCTTGGTGGGGGCCTATGGCTACACCTTC
CASSLVGAYGYTF